This T cell receptor beta chain was sequenced in a study of T-cell reconstitution after alpha-beta-depleted transplantation in children. Germline lookup yields CDR1 ENHRY and CDR2 SYGVKD. V was pared by 5 bases and J by 5 bases, with 9 bases of the junction left unmatched. CDR3 length: 15 residues. This clonotype was observed at least ten times. During its preparation, the TCRbeta library received unique molecular identifiers. TCRdb recomputed calls from the PCR reads with MiXCR, one row per CDR3 protein. The repertoire consists of 440,000 or so distinct CDR3 sequences, with about a tenth occurring once and the leading ten covering roughly 6%.

This chain uses TRBV10-3 with TRBJ2-5, with 9 positions matching TRBD1. This sequence was found in a human donor who donated a stem cell graft to a child with acute myeloid leukemia. The sequencing used PBMCs from the stem cell graft donor, collected from the stem cell graft. In DNA form, the CDR3 reads TGTGCCATCAGTCTCGGGACAGGGACGGGGGAGACCCAGTACTTC. Its translation is CAISLGTGTGETQYF.